Sequencing of this T cell receptor (beta chain) was carried out in a study of blood T cell repertoires in COVID-19. Study context: PBMCs, B-cell-depleted T cells, or T cells were the source of the cDNA or gDNA that made up the material.

The Seattle patients joined while their infection was active and were tracked longitudinally afterward. V was pared by 6 bases and J by 4 bases, with 10 bases of the junction left unmatched. Per the germline V gene, CDR1 is SNHLY and CDR2 is FYNNEI. CDR3 length equals 15 residues. This table comes from immunoSEQ multiplex PCR, and its TCRdb copy is limited to in-frame clones, with some not included. The data hold approximately 350,000 clones, with about 90% observed a single time. The rearrangement joins TRBV2 to TRBJ1-2; TRBD1 matches 8 bases. This clonotype was sampled from a woman aged 70-85 years with COVID-19, enrolled during active disease. Sample: peripheral blood. DNA for the CDR3: TGTGCCAGCAGCTTTGGAGGACAGGGAGGCTATGGCTACACCTTC. Translating it yields CASSFGGQGGYGYTF.